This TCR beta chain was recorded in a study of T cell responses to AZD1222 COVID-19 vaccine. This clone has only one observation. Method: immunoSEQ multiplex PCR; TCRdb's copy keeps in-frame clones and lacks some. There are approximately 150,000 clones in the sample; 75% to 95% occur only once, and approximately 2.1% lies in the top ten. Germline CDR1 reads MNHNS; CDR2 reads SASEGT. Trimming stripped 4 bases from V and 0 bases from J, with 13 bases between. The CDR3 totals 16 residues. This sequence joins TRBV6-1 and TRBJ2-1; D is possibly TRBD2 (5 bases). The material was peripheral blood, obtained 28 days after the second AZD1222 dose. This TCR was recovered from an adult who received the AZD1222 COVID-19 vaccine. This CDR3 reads CASSGLDWSSYNEQFF. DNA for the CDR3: TGTGCCAGCAGTGGATTGGACTGGAGCTCCTACAATGAGCAGTTCTTC.